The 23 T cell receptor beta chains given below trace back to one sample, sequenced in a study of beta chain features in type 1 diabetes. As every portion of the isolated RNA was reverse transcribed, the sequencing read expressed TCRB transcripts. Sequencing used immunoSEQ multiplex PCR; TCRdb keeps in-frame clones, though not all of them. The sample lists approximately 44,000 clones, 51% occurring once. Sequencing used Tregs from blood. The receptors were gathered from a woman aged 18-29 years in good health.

The CDR3 here is CASRRISGNQPQHF. The CDR3 DNA sequence: TGTGCCAGCAGACGAATTTCAGGGAATCAGCCCCAGCATTTT. This rearrangement joins TRBV6-5 to TRBJ1-5; D is perhaps TRBD1 (5 bases). CDR1 and CDR2 (germline): MNHEY, SVGAGI. Trimming removed 6 bases at V and 4 bases at J, with 13 bases between. The CDR3 totals 14 residues.

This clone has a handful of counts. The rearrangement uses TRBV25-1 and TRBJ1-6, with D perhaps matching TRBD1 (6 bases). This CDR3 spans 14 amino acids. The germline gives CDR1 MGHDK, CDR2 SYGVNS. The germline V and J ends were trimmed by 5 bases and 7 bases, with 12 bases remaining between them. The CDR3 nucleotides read TGTGCCAGCAGTCAAGGGGGTTCCAATTCACCCCTCCACTTT. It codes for CASSQGGSNSPLHF. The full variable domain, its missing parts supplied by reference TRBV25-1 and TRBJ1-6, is EADIYQTPRYLVIGTGKKITLECSQTMGHDKMYWYQQDPGMELHLIHYSYGVNSTEKGDLSSESTVSRIRTEHFPLTLESARPSHTSQYLCASSQGGSNSPLHFGNGTRLTVT.

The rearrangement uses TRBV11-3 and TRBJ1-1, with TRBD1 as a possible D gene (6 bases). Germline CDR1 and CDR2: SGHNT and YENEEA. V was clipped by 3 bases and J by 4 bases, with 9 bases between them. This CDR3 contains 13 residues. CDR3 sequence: CASSFTGSTEAFF. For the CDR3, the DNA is TGTGCCAGCAGCTTCACAGGGAGCACTGAAGCTTTCTTT.

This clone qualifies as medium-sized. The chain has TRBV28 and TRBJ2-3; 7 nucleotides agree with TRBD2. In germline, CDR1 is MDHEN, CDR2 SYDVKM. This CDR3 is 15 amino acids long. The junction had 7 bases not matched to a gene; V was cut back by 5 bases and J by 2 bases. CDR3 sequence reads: CASSPGDYDTDTQYF. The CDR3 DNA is TGTGCCAGCAGTCCGGGGGACTACGACACAGATACGCAGTATTTT.

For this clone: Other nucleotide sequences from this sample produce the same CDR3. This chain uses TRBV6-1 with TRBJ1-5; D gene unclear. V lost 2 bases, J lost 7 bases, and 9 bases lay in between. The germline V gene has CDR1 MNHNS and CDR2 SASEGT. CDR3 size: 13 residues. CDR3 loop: CASSEFKSQPQHF. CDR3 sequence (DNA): TGTGCCAGCAGTGAATTTAAGAGCCAGCCCCAGCATTTT.

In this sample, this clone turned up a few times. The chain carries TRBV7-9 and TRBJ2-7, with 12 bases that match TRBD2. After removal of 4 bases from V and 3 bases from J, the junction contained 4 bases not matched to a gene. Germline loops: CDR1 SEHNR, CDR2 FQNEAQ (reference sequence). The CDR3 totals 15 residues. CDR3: CASSYKTSGSYEQYF. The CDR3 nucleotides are TGTGCCAGCAGCTACAAGACTAGCGGGAGCTACGAGCAGTACTTC.

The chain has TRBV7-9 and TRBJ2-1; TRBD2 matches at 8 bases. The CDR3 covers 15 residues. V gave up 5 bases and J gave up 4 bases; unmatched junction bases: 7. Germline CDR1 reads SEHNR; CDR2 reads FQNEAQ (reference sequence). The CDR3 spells CASSPQREWYNEQFF. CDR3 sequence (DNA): TGTGCCAGCAGCCCCCAGCGGGAGTGGTACAATGAGCAGTTCTTC.

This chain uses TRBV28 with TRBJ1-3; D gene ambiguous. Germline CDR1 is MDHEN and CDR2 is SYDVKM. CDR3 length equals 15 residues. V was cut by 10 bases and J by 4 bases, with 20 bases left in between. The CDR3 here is CATKTRRHLGNTIYF. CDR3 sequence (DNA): TGTGCCACCAAGACGCGGCGCCACCTGGGAAACACCATATATTTT. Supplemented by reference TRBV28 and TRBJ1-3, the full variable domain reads DVKVTQSSRYLVKRTGEKVFLECVQDMDHENMFWYRQDPGLGLRLIYFSYDVKMKEKGDIPEGYSVSREKKERFSLILESASTNQTSMYLCATKTRRHLGNTIYFGEGSWLTVV.

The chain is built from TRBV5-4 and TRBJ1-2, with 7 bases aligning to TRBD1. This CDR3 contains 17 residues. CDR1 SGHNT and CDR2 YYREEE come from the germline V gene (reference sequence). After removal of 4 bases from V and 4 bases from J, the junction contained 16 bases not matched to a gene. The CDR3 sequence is CASSLISPWTGSYGYTF. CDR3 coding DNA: TGTGCCAGCAGCCTAATTTCCCCGTGGACAGGATCCTATGGCTACACCTTC.

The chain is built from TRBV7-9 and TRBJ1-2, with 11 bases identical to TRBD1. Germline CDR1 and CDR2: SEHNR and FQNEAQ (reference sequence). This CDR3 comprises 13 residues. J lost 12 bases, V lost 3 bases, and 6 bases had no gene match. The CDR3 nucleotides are TGTGCCAGCAGCTTTGGGACAGGGGGAGTTAACACCTTC. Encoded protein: CASSFGTGGVNTF. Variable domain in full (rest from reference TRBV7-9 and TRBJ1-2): DTGVSQNPRHKITKRGQNVTFRCDPISEHNRLYWYRQTLGQGPEFLTYFQNEAQLEKSRLLSDRFSAERPKGSFSTLEIQRTEQGDSAMYLCASSFGTGGVNTFGSGTRLTVV.

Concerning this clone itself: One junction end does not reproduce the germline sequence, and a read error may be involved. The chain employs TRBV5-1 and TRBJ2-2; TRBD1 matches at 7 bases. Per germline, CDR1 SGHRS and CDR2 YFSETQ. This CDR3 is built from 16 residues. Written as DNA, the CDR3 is TGCGCCAGCAGCTGGCCCTTGGACAGGAACGCCGGGGAGCTGTTTTTT. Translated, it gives CASSWPLDRNAGELFF. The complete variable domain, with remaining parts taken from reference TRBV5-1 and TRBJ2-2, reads KAGVTQTPRYLIKTRGQQVTLSCSPISGHRSVSWYQQTPGQGLQFLFEYFSETQRNKGNFPGRFSGRQFSNSRSEMNVSTLELGDSALYLCASSWPLDRNAGELFFGEGSRLTVL.

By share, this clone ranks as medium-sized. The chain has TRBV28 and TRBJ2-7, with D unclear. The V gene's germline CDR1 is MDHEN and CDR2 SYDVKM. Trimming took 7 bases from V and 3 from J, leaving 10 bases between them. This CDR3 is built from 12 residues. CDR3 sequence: CASKPSGYEQYF. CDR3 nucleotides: TGTGCCAGCAAACCCTCAGGCTACGAGCAGTACTTC.

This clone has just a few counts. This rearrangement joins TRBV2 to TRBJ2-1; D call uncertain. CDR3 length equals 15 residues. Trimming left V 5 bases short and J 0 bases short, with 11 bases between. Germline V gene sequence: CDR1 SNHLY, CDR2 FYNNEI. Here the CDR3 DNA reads TGTGCCAGCAGTCTCACAGTAAGCTCCTACAATGAGCAGTTCTTC. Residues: CASSLTVSSYNEQFF. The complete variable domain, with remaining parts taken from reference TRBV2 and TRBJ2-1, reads EPEVTQTPSHQVTQMGQEVILRCVPISNHLYFYWYRQILGQKVEFLVSFYNNEISEKSEIFDDQFSVERPDGSNFTLKIRSTKLEDSAMYFCASSLTVSSYNEQFFGPGTRLTVL.

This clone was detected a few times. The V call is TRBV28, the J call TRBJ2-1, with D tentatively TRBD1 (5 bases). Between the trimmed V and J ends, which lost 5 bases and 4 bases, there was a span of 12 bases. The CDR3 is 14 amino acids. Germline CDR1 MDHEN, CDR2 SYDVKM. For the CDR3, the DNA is TGTGCCAGCAGTATGCGGACACTTTACAATGAGCAGTTCTTC. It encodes CASSMRTLYNEQFF.

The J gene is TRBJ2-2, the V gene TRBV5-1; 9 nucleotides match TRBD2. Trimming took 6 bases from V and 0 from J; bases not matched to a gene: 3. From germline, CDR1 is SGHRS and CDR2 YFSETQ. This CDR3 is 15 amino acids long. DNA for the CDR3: TGCGCCAGCAAACTAGCGGGTGCGAACACCGGGGAGCTGTTTTTT. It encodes CASKLAGANTGELFF.

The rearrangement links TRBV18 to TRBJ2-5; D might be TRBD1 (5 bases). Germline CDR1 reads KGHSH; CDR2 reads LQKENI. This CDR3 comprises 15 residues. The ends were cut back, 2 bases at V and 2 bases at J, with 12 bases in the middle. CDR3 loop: CASSPEQGRQETQYF. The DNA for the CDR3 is TGTGCCAGCTCACCAGAGCAGGGCCGACAAGAGACCCAGTACTTC.

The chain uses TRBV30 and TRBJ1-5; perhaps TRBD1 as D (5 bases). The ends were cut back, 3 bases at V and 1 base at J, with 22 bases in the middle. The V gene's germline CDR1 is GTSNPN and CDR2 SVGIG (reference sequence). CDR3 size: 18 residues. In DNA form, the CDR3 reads TGTGCCTGGAGAGAACCGTTCCGGGGGACGGGAAGCAATCAGCCCCAGCATTTT. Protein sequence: CAWREPFRGTGSNQPQHF.

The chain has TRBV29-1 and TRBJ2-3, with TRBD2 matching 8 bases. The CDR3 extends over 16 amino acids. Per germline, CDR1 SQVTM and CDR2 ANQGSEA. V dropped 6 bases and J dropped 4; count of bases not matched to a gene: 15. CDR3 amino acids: CSVRAHSGITPDTQYF. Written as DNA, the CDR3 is TGCAGCGTGAGGGCCCATAGCGGGATCACCCCAGATACGCAGTATTTT.

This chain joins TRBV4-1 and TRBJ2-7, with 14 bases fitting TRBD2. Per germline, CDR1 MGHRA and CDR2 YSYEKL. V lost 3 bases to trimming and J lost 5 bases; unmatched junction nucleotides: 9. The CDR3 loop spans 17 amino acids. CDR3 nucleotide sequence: TGCGCCAGCAGCCAGACTAGCGGGAGGGCCGTCCCCCACGAGCAGTACTTC. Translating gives CASSQTSGRAVPHEQYF.

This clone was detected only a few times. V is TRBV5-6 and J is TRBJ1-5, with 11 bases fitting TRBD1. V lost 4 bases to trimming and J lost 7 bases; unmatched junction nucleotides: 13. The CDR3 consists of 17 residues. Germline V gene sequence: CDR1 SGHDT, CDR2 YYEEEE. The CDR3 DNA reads TGTGCCAGCAGCGTCGTTGGACAGGGGGCGTACAAACAGCCCCAGCATTTT. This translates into CASSVVGQGAYKQPQHF.

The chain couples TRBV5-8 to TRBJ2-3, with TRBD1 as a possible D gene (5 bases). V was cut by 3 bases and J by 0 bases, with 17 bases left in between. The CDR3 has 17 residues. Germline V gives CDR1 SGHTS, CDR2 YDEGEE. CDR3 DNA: TGTGCCAGCAGCTGGTTTAGGGGCCCGTCTAGCACAGATACGCAGTATTTT. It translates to CASSWFRGPSSTDTQYF.

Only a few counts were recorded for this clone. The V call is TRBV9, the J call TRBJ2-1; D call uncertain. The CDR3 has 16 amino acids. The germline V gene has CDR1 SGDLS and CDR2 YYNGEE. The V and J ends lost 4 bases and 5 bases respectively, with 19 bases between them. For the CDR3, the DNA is TGTGCCAGCAGCCCCTATGACAAACCTTCGGACAATGAGCAGTTCTTC. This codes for CASSPYDKPSDNEQFF.

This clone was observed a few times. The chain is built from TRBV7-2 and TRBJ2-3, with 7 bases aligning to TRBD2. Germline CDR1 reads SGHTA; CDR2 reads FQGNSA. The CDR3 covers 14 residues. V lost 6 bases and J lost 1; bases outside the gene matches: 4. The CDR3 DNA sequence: TGTGCCAGCAGGCCGAGCGGGGGCACAGATACGCAGTATTTT. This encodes CASRPSGGTDTQYF.